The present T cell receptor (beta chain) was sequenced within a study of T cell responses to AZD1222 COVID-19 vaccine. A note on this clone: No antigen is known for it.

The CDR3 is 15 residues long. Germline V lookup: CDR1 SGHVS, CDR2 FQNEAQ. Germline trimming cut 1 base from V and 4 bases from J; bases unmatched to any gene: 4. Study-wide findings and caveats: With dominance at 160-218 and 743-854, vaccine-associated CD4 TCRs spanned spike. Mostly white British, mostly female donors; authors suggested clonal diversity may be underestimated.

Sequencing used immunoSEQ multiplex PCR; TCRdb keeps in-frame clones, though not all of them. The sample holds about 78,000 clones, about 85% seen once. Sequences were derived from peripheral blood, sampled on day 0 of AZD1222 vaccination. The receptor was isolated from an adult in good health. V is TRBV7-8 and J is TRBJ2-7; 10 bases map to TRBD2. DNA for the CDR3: TGTGCCAGCAGCTTAGAGGCTAGCGGGAGTTACGAGCAGTACTTC. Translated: CASSLEASGSYEQYF.